A single sample gave rise to the 31 T cell receptor beta chains below, sequenced in a study of blood T cell repertoires in COVID-19. The method was immunoSEQ multiplex PCR; TCRdb's version includes in-frame clones alone and lacks a portion of them. The repertoire has about 100,000 clones, just under 85% of them found once; the top ten carry roughly 12%. The sequencing input was peripheral blood. The source is a man aged 50-59 years with active or convalescent COVID-19.

The chain is built from TRBV4-1 and TRBJ1-3; D perhaps matches TRBD1 (6 bases). V shed 4 bases and J shed 0 bases, with 13 bases lying between them. Germline CDR1 is MGHRA and CDR2 is YSYEKL. This CDR3 contains 16 residues. The DNA for the CDR3 is TGCGCCAGCAGCCCCGAGACAGGCTTCTCTGGAAACACCATATATTTT. Its protein product is CASSPETGFSGNTIYF.

This clone was counted only a few times. The genes are TRBV19 and TRBJ1-5, with D possibly being TRBD1 (6 bases). There are 15 residues in the CDR3. From germline, CDR1 is LNHDA and CDR2 SQIVND (reference sequence). V lost 6 bases and J 3 bases, leaving 15 bases between the germline ends. In DNA form, the CDR3 reads TGTGCCAGTAGCCCCGCGGCAGGGGCCAATCAGCCCCAGCATTTT. Its protein product is CASSPAAGANQPQHF.

The V call is TRBV5-1, the J call TRBJ2-7, with 11 bases fitting TRBD1. Germline loops: CDR1 SGHRS, CDR2 YFSETQ. V lost 0 bases and J lost 2; bases outside the gene matches: 7. This CDR3 comprises 17 residues. CDR3 protein: CASSLGLDRGRPYEQYF. In DNA, the CDR3 is TGCGCCAGCAGCTTGGGTTTGGACAGGGGGCGCCCCTACGAGCAGTACTTC.

V and J are TRBV9 and TRBJ1-2, with 9 bases identical to TRBD1. Germline V gives CDR1 SGDLS, CDR2 YYNGEE. The V segment lost 0 bases and the J segment 8 bases; nucleotides outside the gene matches: 8. The CDR3 spans 15 residues. CDR3 region: CASSVEGQGYEGYTF. CDR3 DNA: TGTGCCAGCAGCGTAGAGGGACAGGGATACGAGGGCTACACCTTC.

The gene calls are TRBV5-6 and TRBJ2-6; 7 bases match TRBD1. From germline, CDR1 is SGHDT and CDR2 YYEEEE. The CDR3 has 18 amino acids. V was pared by 3 bases and J by 0 bases, with 9 bases of the junction left unmatched. CDR3: CASSSRTGYDSGANVLTF. DNA for the CDR3: TGTGCCAGCAGCTCCAGGACAGGATACGACTCTGGGGCCAACGTCCTGACTTTC.

The table lists this clone with a few counts. The rearrangement uses TRBV12-3 or TRBV12-4 and TRBJ2-5; a weak D match, TRBD2 (6 bases). The CDR3 length is 13 residues. V lost 5 bases and J 3 bases, leaving 10 bases between the germline ends. The CDR3 DNA reads as TGTGCCAGCAGTCCTCCGGGAGAAGAGACCCAGTACTTC. It yields the protein CASSPPGEETQYF.

CDR3 sequence (DNA): TGTGCCACCAGTGATTTGCGGGGCTACACCTTC. It codes for CATSDLRGYTF. The V and J genes are TRBV24-1 and TRBJ1-2, with D unclear. The V end was cut by 0 bases, the J end by 8 bases, with 3 bases between. The CDR3 has 11 amino acids. CDR1 KGHDR and CDR2 SFDVKD come from the germline V gene.

This CDR3 is CASSSLGLAGVEQYF. The CDR3 bases are TGTGCCAGCAGCTCCCTAGGACTAGCGGGAGTAGAGCAGTACTTC. This chain uses TRBV11-2 with TRBJ2-7, with 13 nucleotides matching TRBD2. V lost 4 bases, J lost 7 bases, and 7 bases stayed unmatched. The CDR3 is 15 amino acids. Germline V gene data show CDR1 as SGHAT and CDR2 as FQNNGV.

This chain joins TRBV9 and TRBJ2-7; TRBD1 aligns across 9 bases. The CDR3 runs 14 residues. Trimming took 4 bases from V and 6 from J; bases not matched to a gene: 8. Looked up from germline, CDR1 is SGDLS and CDR2 is YYNGEE. CDR3 sequence reads: CASSTGQGFGEQYF. CDR3 DNA sequence: TGTGCCAGCAGCACGGGACAGGGATTTGGCGAGCAGTACTTC.

The gene calls are TRBV19 and TRBJ2-3, with TRBD2 identical over 8 bases. Germline V gene sequence: CDR1 LNHDA, CDR2 SQIVND (reference sequence). The CDR3 is 15 amino acids. The J segment lost 1 base and the V segment lost 1 base, leaving 1 base of the junction unmatched. This chain's CDR3 is CASSIALAGTDTQYF. In DNA, the CDR3 is TGTGCCAGTAGTATAGCACTAGCGGGCACAGATACGCAGTATTTT.

CDR3 nucleotide sequence: TGTGCCACCAGTGTCACCGGGACAGGTGGGGAAAAACTGTTTTTT. Amino acid sequence: CATSVTGTGGEKLFF. This chain links TRBV24-1 with TRBJ1-4; 8 nucleotides match TRBD1. The trim removed 5 bases at V and 8 bases at J, leaving 9 bases unmatched. From germline, CDR1 is KGHDR and CDR2 SFDVKD. The CDR3 loop spans 15 amino acids.

This clone was seen a handful of times. This sequence joins TRBV5-6 and TRBJ2-1; perhaps TRBD1 as D (6 bases). Between the trimmed V and J ends, which lost 2 bases and 4 bases, there was a span of 10 bases. This CDR3 has 14 amino acids. The germline gives CDR1 SGHDT, CDR2 YYEEEE. The CDR3 loop reads CASSFRGPYNEQFF. The CDR3 bases are TGTGCCAGCAGCTTCAGGGGACCATACAATGAGCAGTTCTTC.

This chain connects TRBV9 to TRBJ1-1; no reliable D call. This CDR3 has 14 amino acids. The germline V and J ends were trimmed by 0 bases and 0 bases, with 6 bases remaining between them. Germline V gives CDR1 SGDLS, CDR2 YYNGEE. In DNA form, the CDR3 reads TGTGCCAGCAGCGTAGAAGAGATGAACACTGAAGCTTTCTTT. As protein: CASSVEEMNTEAFF.

The rearrangement joins TRBV30 to TRBJ2-2; 12 positions agree with TRBD2. V shed 1 base and J 6 bases; nucleotides not matched to a gene: 3. Germline loops: CDR1 GTSNPN, CDR2 SVGIG (reference sequence). This CDR3 has 15 amino acids. The DNA for the CDR3 is TGTGCCTGGAGTGCCCGACTAGCGGGAGCCGGGGAGCTGTTTTTT. Protein: CAWSARLAGAGELFF.

The rearrangement links TRBV30 to TRBJ1-2, with D tentatively TRBD1 (5 bases). The CDR3 is made up of 13 amino acids. Looked up from germline, CDR1 is GTSNPN and CDR2 is SVGIG (reference sequence). Trimming removed 5 bases from V and 2 bases from J, with 12 bases in between. The chain's CDR3 is CAWVDGGNYGYTF. In nucleotides, the CDR3 is TGTGCCTGGGTCGACGGGGGGAACTATGGCTACACCTTC.

The chain joins TRBV2 to TRBJ1-5; possibly TRBD1 for D (6 bases). Germline loops: CDR1 SNHLY, CDR2 FYNNEI. The length of the CDR3 is 15 residues. Trimming took 5 bases from V and 5 from J, leaving 16 bases between them. DNA of the CDR3: TGTGCCAGCAGTCCCACGGGCGGGGGCCATCAGCCCCAGCATTTT. Its protein product is CASSPTGGGHQPQHF.

This clone showed up just once. The gene calls are TRBV12-1 and TRBJ2-7; TRBD2, the table's D call, lacks a check against the DNA. TRBV12-1 is a listed pseudogene. The CDR3 has 8 residues. The CDR3 region has the DNA TGTGCCAGCAGCCTAACGTTATTC. Its translation is CASSLTLF.

The chain is built from TRBV27 and TRBJ2-5; TRBD2 is a possible D gene (5 bases). The CDR3 spans 14 residues. Trimming removed 5 bases at V and 4 bases at J, with 14 bases between. CDR1 and CDR2 (germline): MNHEY, SMNVEV (reference sequence). CDR3 bases: TGTGCCAGCAGTCGTTTGGGTCGGGGAGAGACCCAGTACTTC. Protein: CASSRLGRGETQYF.

The chain has TRBV7-3 and TRBJ2-7; weak D call: TRBD2 (6 bases). The CDR3 consists of 14 residues. The germline CDR1 and CDR2 sequences are SGHTA and FQGTGA. Trimming stripped 5 bases from V and 0 bases from J, with 11 bases between. DNA for the CDR3: TGTGCCAGCAGCAGCGACGGGAGCTCCTACGAGCAGTACTTC. Residues: CASSSDGSSYEQYF.

V gene TRBV20-1 combines with J gene TRBJ1-4; D is perhaps TRBD1 (6 bases). The CDR3 contains 11 residues. The V end was cut by 6 bases, the J end by 10 bases, with 12 bases between. Germline CDR1 and CDR2: DFQATT and SNEGSKA (reference sequence). CDR3 in amino acids: CSAPGQRKLFF. DNA of the CDR3: TGCAGTGCCCCCGGACAGCGAAAACTGTTTTTT.

The V call is TRBV2, the J call TRBJ1-2; 8 bases match TRBD1. This CDR3 is 12 amino acids long. V shed 6 bases, J shed 8 bases, and the junction held 5 bases outside the gene matches. Germline V lookup: CDR1 SNHLY, CDR2 FYNNEI. CDR3: CASRQDREGYTF. The DNA of the CDR3 is TGTGCCAGCAGACAGGACAGGGAAGGCTACACCTTC.

The V gene is TRBV11-3, the J gene TRBJ2-5, with 14 nucleotides matching TRBD2. CDR3 length: 17 amino acids. V was clipped by 0 bases and J by 2 bases; unmatched bases: 2. Germline CDR1 is SGHNT and CDR2 is YENEEA. The CDR3 loop is CASSLDGTSGSQETQYF. As DNA, the CDR3 is TGTGCCAGCAGCTTAGACGGGACTAGCGGGAGTCAAGAGACCCAGTACTTC.

This clone was counted once. The chain couples TRBV7-9 to TRBJ2-2; TRBD1 aligns across 9 bases. CDR3 length: 15 amino acids. J lost 9 bases, V lost 1 base, and 6 bases had no gene match. Germline V gene sequence: CDR1 SEHNR, CDR2 FQNEAQ (reference sequence). The CDR3 reads CASSLGTGAIRELFF. CDR3 bases: TGTGCCAGCAGCTTAGGGACAGGGGCTATTAGGGAGCTGTTTTTT.

In DNA, the CDR3 is TGTGCCAGCAGTTTAATTCAGGGGGCAGGACAGCCCCAGCATTTT. Translated: CASSLIQGAGQPQHF. The rearrangement joins TRBV27 to TRBJ1-5; the match to TRBD1 covers 8 bases. Trimming took 2 bases from V and 7 from J; bases not matched to a gene: 7. The germline V gene encodes CDR1 MNHEY and CDR2 SMNVEV (reference sequence). The CDR3 contains 15 residues.

This chain uses TRBV24-1 with TRBJ2-2; 7 bases fit TRBD2. This CDR3 region has 15 residues. The trim removed 4 bases at V and 5 bases at J, leaving 6 bases unmatched. Per germline, CDR1 KGHDR and CDR2 SFDVKD. CDR3 in DNA: TGTGCCACCAGTGACCCGGCGGGGGATACCGGGGAGCTGTTTTTT. This gives the protein CATSDPAGDTGELFF.

The chain is built from TRBV3-1 (or the pseudogene TRBV3-2) and TRBJ2-1; 9 positions agree with TRBD2. The CDR3 consists of 18 residues. V was clipped by 1 base and J by 4 bases; unmatched bases: 11. Germline CDR1 and CDR2: LGHDT and YNNKEL (reference sequence). CDR3 in DNA: TGTGCCAGCAGCCAAGTCGGCGGGAGGGCCAAAATTTACAATGAGCAGTTCTTC. This sequence encodes CASSQVGGRAKIYNEQFF.

The chain has TRBV24-1 and TRBJ2-3; D uncertain. With 0 bases removed from V and 0 bases from J, the gap between germline ends came to 15 bases. The CDR3 contains 18 residues. Germline V CDR1 and CDR2: KGHDR, SFDVKD. CDR3: CATSDLRVILGSTDTQYF. CDR3 in DNA: TGTGCCACCAGTGATTTGCGGGTCATACTCGGGAGCACAGATACGCAGTATTTT.

This clone was picked up a small number of times. The chain carries TRBV27 and TRBJ2-1; D not certain. Per germline, CDR1 MNHEY and CDR2 SMNVEV (reference sequence). Trimming took off 2 bases at V and 3 bases at J, with 11 bases between the two ends. This CDR3 has 15 amino acids. The CDR3 loop reads CASSLELNHYNEQFF. The DNA of the CDR3 is TGTGCCAGCAGTTTAGAACTTAATCACTACAATGAGCAGTTCTTC.

This chain joins TRBV5-4 and TRBJ2-6, with 8 bases fitting TRBD1. CDR1 is SGHNT and CDR2 is YYREEE in the germline V gene (reference sequence). V shed 0 bases, J shed 3 bases, and the junction held 5 bases outside the gene matches. CDR3 length: 17 residues. CDR3 in DNA: TGTGCCAGCAGCTTGGAGGCAGGGGGCTTTGGGGCCAACGTCCTGACTTTC. Translated: CASSLEAGGFGANVLTF.

The genes are TRBV7-8 and TRBJ1-1, with a tentative D call TRBD1 (5 bases). The V gene's germline CDR1 is SGHVS and CDR2 FQNEAQ. The V end was cut by 3 bases, the J end by 3 bases, with 11 bases between. The CDR3 spans 14 residues. This chain's CDR3 is CASSLDILDTEAFF. CDR3 coding DNA: TGTGCCAGCAGCTTGGACATCTTGGACACTGAAGCTTTCTTT.

The gene calls are TRBV19 and TRBJ2-7; 10 bases agree with TRBD2. The CDR3 spans 15 residues. Germline CDR1 and CDR2: LNHDA and SQIVND (reference sequence). Losses at the gene ends were 7 bases for V and 2 bases for J; bases not matched to a gene: 8. The chain's CDR3 is CASKPGLAPTYEQYF. The CDR3 DNA sequence: TGTGCCAGTAAACCGGGACTAGCGCCAACCTACGAGCAGTACTTC.